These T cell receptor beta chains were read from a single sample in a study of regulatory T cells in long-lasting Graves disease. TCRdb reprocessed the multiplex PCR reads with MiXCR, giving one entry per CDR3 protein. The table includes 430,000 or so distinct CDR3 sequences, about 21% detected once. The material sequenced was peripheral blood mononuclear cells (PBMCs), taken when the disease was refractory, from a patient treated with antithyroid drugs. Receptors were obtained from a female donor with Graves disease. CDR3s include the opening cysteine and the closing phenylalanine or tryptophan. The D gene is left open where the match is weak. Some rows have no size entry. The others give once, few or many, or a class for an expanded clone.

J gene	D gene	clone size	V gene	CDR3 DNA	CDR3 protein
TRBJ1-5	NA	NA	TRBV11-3	TGTGCCAGCAGCCCTCAAGGGGGTGTAGACTGGAGCAGTCAGCCCCAGCATTTT	CASSPQGGVDWSSQPQHF
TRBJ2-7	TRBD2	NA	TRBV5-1	TGCGCCAACGCGAGCGGGAGCCCCTACGAGCAGTACTTC	CANASGSPYEQYF
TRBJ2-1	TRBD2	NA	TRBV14	TGTGCCAGCAGCCAAGTTGCGGGAGCTGAGCAGTTCTTC	CASSQVAGAEQFF
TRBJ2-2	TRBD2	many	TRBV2	TGTGCCAGCAGTGGACTAGCGGGAGGAGAGACCGGGGAGCTGTTTTTT	CASSGLAGGETGELFF
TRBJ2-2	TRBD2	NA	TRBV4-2	TGTGCCAGCAGCCAAGAGGTACTAGCGGGAGGATCAGGGGAGCTGTTCTTT	CASSQEVLAGGSGELFF
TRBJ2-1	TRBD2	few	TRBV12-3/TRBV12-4	TGTGCCAGCAGTTCCGAGGGACTAGCAGTCCATGAGCAGTTCTTC	CASSSEGLAVHEQFF
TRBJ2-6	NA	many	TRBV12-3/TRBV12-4	TGTGCCAGCAGTTTAGGGGAAGTCGGGGGCTCTGGGGCCAACGTCCTGACTTTC	CASSLGEVGGSGANVLTF
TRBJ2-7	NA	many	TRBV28	TGTGCCAGCAGTTTAGAACAGGCGACCTACGAGCAGTACTTC	CASSLEQATYEQYF
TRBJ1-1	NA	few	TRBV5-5	TGTGCCAGCAGCTTGGTTGTGGGGCTGGGGACTGAAGCTTTCTTT	CASSLVVGLGTEAFF
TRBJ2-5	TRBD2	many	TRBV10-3	TGTGCCATCTCTGAGCGGGAGGTGGAGACCCAGTACTTC	CAISEREVETQYF
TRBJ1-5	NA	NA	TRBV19	TGTGCCAGTAGTATGACCGGCAATCAGCCCCAGCATTTT	CASSMTGNQPQHF
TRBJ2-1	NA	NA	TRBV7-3	TGTGCCAGCAGTGGGCCCGGGGCGAGAAATGAGCAGTTCTTC	CASSGPGARNEQFF
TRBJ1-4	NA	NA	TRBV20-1	TGCAGTGCTAGAGGACAACAGGGCCAGAATGAAAAACTGTTTTTT	CSARGQQGQNEKLFF
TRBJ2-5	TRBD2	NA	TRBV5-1	TGCGCCAGCAGCCCCCGGGGGGTTGCAGAGACCCAGTACTTC	CASSPRGVAETQYF
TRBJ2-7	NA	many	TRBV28	TGTGCCAGCAGCCCACCCGGGGAGCAGTACTTC	CASSPPGEQYF
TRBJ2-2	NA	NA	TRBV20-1	TGCAGTGCAGCGAGTGATACCGGGGAGCTGTTTTTT	CSAASDTGELFF
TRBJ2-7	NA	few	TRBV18	TGTGCCAGCTCATCCACTCGACTGAACGAGCAGTACTTC	CASSSTRLNEQYF
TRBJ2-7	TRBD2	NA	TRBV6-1	TGTGCCAGCAAACTCTTAGCGGGAGCGAATGTTGAGCAGTACTTC	CASKLLAGANVEQYF
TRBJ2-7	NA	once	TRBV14	TGTGCCAGCAGCCGCCGCGGTCCCTACGAGCAGTACTTC	CASSRRGPYEQYF
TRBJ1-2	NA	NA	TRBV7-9	TGTGCCAGCAGCGCGGAAAACAGGGATGGCTACACCTTC	CASSAENRDGYTF
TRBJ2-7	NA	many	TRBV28	TGTGCCAGCAGTTTCGGGACATTGGGAGGGGCGTACGAGCAGTACTTC	CASSFGTLGGAYEQYF
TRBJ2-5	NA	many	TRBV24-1	TGTGCCACCAGTGCCAGGTACCAAGAGACCCAGTACTTC	CATSARYQETQYF
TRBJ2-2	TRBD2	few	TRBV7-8	TGTGCCAGCAGCTTAATAACAGCAGAAGGGGAGGGGACCGGGGAGCTGTTTTTT	CASSLITAEGEGTGELFF
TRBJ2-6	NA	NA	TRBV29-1	TGCAGCGTTGGGACAGTAAGCTCTGGGGCCAACGTCCTGACTTTC	CSVGTVSSGANVLTF
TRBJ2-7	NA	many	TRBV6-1	TGTGCCAGCACCTATATTGGTGGGAAGTCCTACGAGCAGTACTTC	CASTYIGGKSYEQYF
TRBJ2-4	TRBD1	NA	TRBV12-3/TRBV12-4	TGTGCCAGCAGTTCCTCCAGACAGGGGGCCCCAGCCAAAAACATTCAGTACTTC	CASSSSRQGAPAKNIQYF
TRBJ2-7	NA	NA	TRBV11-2	TGTGCCAGCAGCTTAGCGGGAGTTATGAACGACGAGCAGTACTTC	CASSLAGVMNDEQYF
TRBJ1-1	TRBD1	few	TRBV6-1	TGTGCCAGCAGCAGACAGGGTTATGGAGCTTTCTTT	CASSRQGYGAFF
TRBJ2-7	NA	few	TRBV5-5	TGTGCCAGCAGCTTGGCCTTCGAGCAGTACTTC	CASSLAFEQYF
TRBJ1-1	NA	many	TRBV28	TGTGCCAGCAGTTTATTTTTCACGAACACTGAAGCTTTCTTT	CASSLFFTNTEAFF
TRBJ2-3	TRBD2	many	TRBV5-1	TGCGCCAGCAGCTTCCGGCGGGAGGGAGATACGCAGTATTTT	CASSFRREGDTQYF
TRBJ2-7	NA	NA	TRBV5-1	TGCGTCAGCAGCTGGGAAGGGGCCGAGCAGTACTTC	CVSSWEGAEQYF
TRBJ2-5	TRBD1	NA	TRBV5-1	TGCGCCAGCAGCCGTGGGGACAGGATCCAAGAGACCCAGTACTTC	CASSRGDRIQETQYF
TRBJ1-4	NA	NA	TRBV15	TGTGCCACCAGCAGAGATCCGGGGGAAAAACTGTTTTTT	CATSRDPGEKLFF
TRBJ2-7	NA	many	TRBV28	TGTGCCAGCAGTTTATCCGACAGCAACGAGCAGTACTTC	CASSLSDSNEQYF
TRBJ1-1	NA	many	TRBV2	TGTGCCAGCAGCGAACAGGGTCGGACTGAAGCTTTCTTT	CASSEQGRTEAFF
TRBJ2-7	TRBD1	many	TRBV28	TGTGCCAGCAGACCCCGAGGGCAGACAGGGAACTACGAGCAGTACTTC	CASRPRGQTGNYEQYF
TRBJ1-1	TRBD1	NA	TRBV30	TGTGCCTGGAGCCCAGGGGGCTACACTGAAGCTTTCTTT	CAWSPGGYTEAFF
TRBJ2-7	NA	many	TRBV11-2	TGTGCCAGCAGCTTAGGTTCTGGGGTATCCTACGAGCAGTACTTC	CASSLGSGVSYEQYF
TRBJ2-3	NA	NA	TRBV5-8	TGTGCCAGCAGCTTCGGACTGCCAGCGGAAGATACGCAGTATTTT	CASSFGLPAEDTQYF
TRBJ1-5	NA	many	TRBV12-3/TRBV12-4	TGTGCCAGCAGTTTAGTCAGGGACTCTCGGCCCCAGCATTTT	CASSLVRDSRPQHF
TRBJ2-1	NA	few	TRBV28	TGTGCCAGCTCATGTCTTAGTGTGGGCCACGAGGATGAGCAGTTCTTC	CASSCLSVGHEDEQFF
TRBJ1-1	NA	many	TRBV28	TGTGCCAGCAGTCCATCCCACGGGGATAACACTGAAGCTTTCTTT	CASSPSHGDNTEAFF
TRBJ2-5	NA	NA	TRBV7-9	TGTGCCAGCAGCCGAGGATCCAGCGGGGAGACCCAGTACTTC	CASSRGSSGETQYF
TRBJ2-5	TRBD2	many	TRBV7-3	TGTGCCAGCAGCTTATGGGGGAGGGTTGAGACCCAGTACTTC	CASSLWGRVETQYF
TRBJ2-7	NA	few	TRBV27	TGTGCCAGCAGTTTATCTCCCGGGGGAGGCGAGCAGTACTTC	CASSLSPGGGEQYF
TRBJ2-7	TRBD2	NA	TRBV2	TGTGCCAGCAGTGCTACTAGCGGGACAACATACGAGCAGTACTTC	CASSATSGTTYEQYF
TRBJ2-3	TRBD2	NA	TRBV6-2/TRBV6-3	TGTGCCAGCAGTTACTCGCGGGGGATTTGGGATACGCAGTATTTT	CASSYSRGIWDTQYF
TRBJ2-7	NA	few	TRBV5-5	TGTGCCAGCAGTACGGGAGCCGTCGACGAGCAGTACTTC	CASSTGAVDEQYF
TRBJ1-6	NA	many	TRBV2	TGTGCCAGCAGGGGGAGGACAGACTATAATTCACCCCTCCACTTT	CASRGRTDYNSPLHF
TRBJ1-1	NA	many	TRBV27	TGTGCCAGCAGTTTCGGCACCACGGGGACTGAAGCTTTCTTT	CASSFGTTGTEAFF
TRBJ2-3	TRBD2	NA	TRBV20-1	TGCAGTGCCGTACGCTGGGGGACTAGCGGGAGCACAGATACGCAGTATTTT	CSAVRWGTSGSTDTQYF